The subject of this entry is one T cell receptor (beta chain). The protocol was immunoSEQ multiplex PCR, while the TCRdb copy is restricted to in-frame clones and leaves out a portion. This table holds a few hundred thousand clones, over 80% found once. Grouping used clinical history reported by participants in a survey and questionnaire. The entry originates in a study of blood T cell repertoires in COVID-19. Across the study: Both acute and convalescent COVID-19 samples were obtained from the United States, Italy and Spain.

Germline-derived CDR1 and CDR2 are SNHLY and FYNNEI. V lost 4 bases and J 2 bases, leaving 11 bases between the germline ends. This CDR3 region has 14 residues. The specimen sequenced was PBMCs or T cells enriched from blood (not recorded which). The TCR comes from a woman aged 18-29 years who had recovered from COVID-19. The chain carries TRBV2 and TRBJ1-1; no clear D gene. In DNA, the CDR3 is TGTGCCAGCAGTGTGCAGACTATCAACACTGAAGCTTTCTTT. Translation: CASSVQTINTEAFF.